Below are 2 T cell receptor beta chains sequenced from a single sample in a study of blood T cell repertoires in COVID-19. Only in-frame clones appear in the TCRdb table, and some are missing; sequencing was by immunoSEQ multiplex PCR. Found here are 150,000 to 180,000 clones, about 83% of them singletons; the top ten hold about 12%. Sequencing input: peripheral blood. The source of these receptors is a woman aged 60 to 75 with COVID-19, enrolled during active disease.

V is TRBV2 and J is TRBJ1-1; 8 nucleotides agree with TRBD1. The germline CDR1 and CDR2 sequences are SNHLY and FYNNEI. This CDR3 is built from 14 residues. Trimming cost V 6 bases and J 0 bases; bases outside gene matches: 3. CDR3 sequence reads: CASRGGQVNTEAFF. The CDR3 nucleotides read TGTGCCAGCAGGGGGGGACAGGTGAACACTGAAGCTTTCTTT.

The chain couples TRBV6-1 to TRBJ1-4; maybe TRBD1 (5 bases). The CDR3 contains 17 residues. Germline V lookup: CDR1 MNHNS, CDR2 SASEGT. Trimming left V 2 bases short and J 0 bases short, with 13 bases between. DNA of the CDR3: TGTGCCAGCAGTGAATCTTGGGGCATTGCAACTAATGAAAAACTGTTTTTT. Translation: CASSESWGIATNEKLFF.